This TCR beta chain was captured by sequencing in a study of tumor T cells in aggressive B-cell lymphoma. CDR3 length equals 15 residues. Per the germline V gene, CDR1 is MGHRA and CDR2 is YSYEKL. Trimming shortened V by 0 bases and J by 5 bases, and 12 bases separated the two germline ends. The method was immunoSEQ multiplex PCR; TCRdb's version includes in-frame clones alone and lacks a portion of them. Of 6,500 to 9,500 clones detected, roughly 80% appear once; the ten largest clones hold more than 2.5%. Specimen: tumor tissue. This TCR derives from an adult with diffuse large B cell lymphoma. The chain uses TRBV4-1 and TRBJ2-3; D not resolved. CDR3 nucleotides: TGCGCCAGCAGCCAAGAGGGCAGAACGGTAGATACGCAGTATTTT. This codes for CASSQEGRTVDTQYF.